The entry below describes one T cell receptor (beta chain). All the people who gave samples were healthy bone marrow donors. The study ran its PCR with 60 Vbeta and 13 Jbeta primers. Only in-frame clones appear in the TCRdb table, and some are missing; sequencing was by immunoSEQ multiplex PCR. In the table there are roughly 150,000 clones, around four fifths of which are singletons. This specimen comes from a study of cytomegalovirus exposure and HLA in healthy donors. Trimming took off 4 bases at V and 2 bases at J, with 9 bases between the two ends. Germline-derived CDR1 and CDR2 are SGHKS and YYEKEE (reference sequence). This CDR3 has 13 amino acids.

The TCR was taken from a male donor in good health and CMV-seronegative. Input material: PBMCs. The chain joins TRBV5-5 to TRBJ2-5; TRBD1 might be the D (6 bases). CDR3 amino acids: CASSPQGQETQYF. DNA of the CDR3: TGTGCCAGCAGCCCCCAGGGGCAAGAGACCCAGTACTTC.